This T cell receptor beta chain was identified in a study of a mutant IDH1 vaccine in newly diagnosed glioma. Study outcomes and limitations: Seemingly, pseudoprogression had no relation to changes in the top peripheral T cell clonotypes.

This table comes from immunoSEQ multiplex PCR, and its TCRdb copy is limited to in-frame clones, with some not included. The data contain about 120,000 clones, roughly nine tenths of them singletons. With regard to this clone: The antigen remains unidentified.

V was pared by 5 bases and J by 1 base, with 3 bases of the junction left unmatched. Germline CDR1 is SGHTA and CDR2 is FQGNSA. CDR3 size: 14 residues. Specified time point: week 11, during vaccination. Alongside topical imiquimod, each dose of vaccine comprised 300 ug of mutant IDH1 20-mer peptide. Each of the donors came in with new WHO grade 3 or 4 astrocytomas that were IDH1-mutant and ATRX-lost. The chain joins TRBV7-2 to TRBJ2-3; 7 bases are a match to TRBD2. The specimen was PBMCs, collected from a glioma patient whose treatment included an IDH1 peptide vaccine. This clonotype originated in a woman aged 50 to 60 with glioma. The CDR3 region is CASSLGRRTDTQYF. CDR3 DNA: TGTGCCAGCAGCCTCGGGAGGCGCACAGATACGCAGTATTTT.